The 8 T cell receptor beta chains presented below share a single source sample, sequenced in a study of radiation and T cells in renal cell carcinoma. Using immunoSEQ multiplex PCR, the repertoire was profiled, and TCRdb retains in-frame clones only, with some absent. Of more than 9,500 clones listed, about 61% are singletons. Treatment in this sample: treatment-naive control, cytoreductive nephrectomy. This specimen consisted of tumor tissue, obtained from a patient whose treatment was nephrectomy without radiotherapy. These TCRs come from a woman of 80 years or more with renal cell carcinoma.

The rearrangement joins TRBV19 to TRBJ1-2; perhaps TRBD1 as D (5 bases). This CDR3 is built from 13 residues. V was pared by 6 bases and J by 8 bases, with 16 bases between. Germline lookup yields CDR1 LNHDA and CDR2 SQIVND (reference sequence). This chain's CDR3 is CASRPSGGEGYTF. The CDR3 region has the DNA TGTGCCAGTAGACCCTCCGGGGGTGAGGGCTACACCTTC.

This clone appeared a single time. This rearrangement joins TRBV10-3 to TRBJ1-2, with TRBD1 as a possible D gene (5 bases). The CDR3 runs 17 residues. The germline V gene encodes CDR1 ENHRY and CDR2 SYGVKD. The V gene lost 3 bases and the J gene lost 3 bases, with 20 bases spanning the gap. This CDR3 is CAISEGSRQYVYYGYTF. Here the CDR3 DNA reads TGTGCCATCAGTGAAGGCTCTAGACAGTATGTTTACTATGGCTACACCTTC.

V gene TRBV14 combines with J gene TRBJ2-5, with 9 bases identical to TRBD2. CDR1 is SGHDN, CDR2 FVKESK, per germline. The CDR3 sequence is 16 residues long. Losses at the gene ends were 1 base for V and 5 bases for J; bases not matched to a gene: 8. The CDR3 region is CASSQVGAGGLETQYF. The CDR3 DNA reads TGTGCCAGCAGCCAAGTTGGCGCGGGGGGGCTCGAGACCCAGTACTTC.

In this sample, this clone turned up a few times. V and J are TRBV11-2 and TRBJ1-1; no firm D call. The germline gives CDR1 SGHAT, CDR2 FQNNGV. The V end was cut by 5 bases, the J end by 1 base, with 2 bases between. The CDR3 contains 11 residues. The CDR3 nucleotides read TGTGCCAGCAGCCAGAACACTGAAGCTTTCTTT. This codes for CASSQNTEAFF.

The J gene is TRBJ2-2, the V gene TRBV5-1; D may be TRBD1 or TRBD2 (5 bases each). In germline, CDR1 is SGHRS, CDR2 YFSETQ. The CDR3 sequence is 16 residues long. The V end lost 1 base, the J end lost 0 bases, and 10 bases lay between the germline ends. CDR3 in amino acids: CASSLFGTANTGELFF. The CDR3 DNA reads as TGCGCCAGCAGCTTGTTTGGGACGGCGAACACCGGGGAGCTGTTTTTT.

The count of this clone is one. This chain uses TRBV25-1 with TRBJ1-2; D gene uncertain. This CDR3 has 14 residues. V lost 0 bases to trimming and J lost 6 bases, with 11 bases between them. Germline CDR1 reads MGHDK; CDR2 reads SYGVNS. CDR3 coding DNA: TGTGCCAGCAGTGAATATATGGGGTACAATGGCTACACCTTC. It codes for CASSEYMGYNGYTF.

A few counts support this clone. V usage is TRBV2 and J usage is TRBJ1-1; D remains unclear. The CDR3 runs 14 residues. Germline-derived CDR1 and CDR2 are SNHLY and FYNNEI. V was clipped by 6 bases and J by 5 bases, with 16 bases between them. The CDR3 spells CASRRTWAKTEAFF. CDR3 in DNA: TGTGCCAGCAGAAGAACATGGGCGAAGACTGAAGCTTTCTTT.

This clone is medium-sized (0.01 to 0.1%) within its sample. The chain combines TRBV2 with TRBJ2-1, with TRBD1 matching 9 bases. V shed 3 bases, J shed 6 bases, and the junction held 6 bases outside the gene matches. Looked up from germline, CDR1 is SNHLY and CDR2 is FYNNEI. The CDR3 runs to 15 residues. The CDR3 region is CASSDGQGLSNEQFF. CDR3 in DNA: TGTGCCAGCAGTGACGGACAGGGGTTGAGCAATGAGCAGTTCTTC.